This paragraph covers one T cell receptor (beta chain) sequence. With 2 bases clipped from V and 1 base from J, the junction kept 8 bases outside the gene matches. This CDR3 contains 19 residues. CDR1 and CDR2 from the germline V gene are LGHDT and YNNKEL (reference sequence). This sample stems from a study of blood T cell repertoires in COVID-19. Study context: Nucleic acid was either cDNA or gDNA, and it came from T cells, B-cell-depleted T cells, or PBMCs.

TCRdb's table, derived via immunoSEQ multiplex PCR, lists solely in-frame clones and lacks some. The data show some 200,000 clones, approximately 84% seen once. The clonotype comes from a man of 80 years or more with acute or convalescent COVID-19. This chain links TRBV3-1 (or the pseudogene TRBV3-2) with TRBJ2-3; 14 nucleotides align to TRBD2. The source material was peripheral blood. CDR3 region: CASSQFGLAGGLGTDTQYF. CDR3 nucleotides: TGTGCCAGCAGCCAATTCGGACTAGCGGGAGGTTTAGGCACAGATACGCAGTATTTT.